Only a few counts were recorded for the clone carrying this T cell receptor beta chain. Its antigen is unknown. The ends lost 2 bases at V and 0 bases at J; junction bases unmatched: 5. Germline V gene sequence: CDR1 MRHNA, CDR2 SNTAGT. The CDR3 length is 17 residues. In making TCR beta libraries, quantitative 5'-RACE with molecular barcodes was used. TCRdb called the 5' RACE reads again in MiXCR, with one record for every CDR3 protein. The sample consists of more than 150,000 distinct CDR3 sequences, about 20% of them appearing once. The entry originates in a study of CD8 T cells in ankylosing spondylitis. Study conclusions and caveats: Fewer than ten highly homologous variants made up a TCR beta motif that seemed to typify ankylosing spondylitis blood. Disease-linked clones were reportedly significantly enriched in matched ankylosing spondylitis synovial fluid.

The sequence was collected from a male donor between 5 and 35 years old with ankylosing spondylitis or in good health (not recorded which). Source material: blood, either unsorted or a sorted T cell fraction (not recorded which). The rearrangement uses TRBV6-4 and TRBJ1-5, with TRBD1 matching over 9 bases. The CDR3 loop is CASSDGTGSNSNQPQHF. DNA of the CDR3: TGTGCCAGCAGTGACGGGACAGGGTCGAATAGCAATCAGCCCCAGCATTTT.